The clone carrying this T cell receptor (beta chain) was seen once. Its matching antigen is unknown. The V and J ends lost 5 bases and 2 bases, in that order; junction bases with no gene match: 11. CDR3 length: 16 residues. Germline CDR1 SGHNT, CDR2 YENEEA. Diagnosis relied on clinical symptoms, serum thyroxine, TRAb, thyroid ultrasound and orbital computed tomography. This specimen comes from a study of Graves' ophthalmopathy and Graves' hyperthyroidism. Study-wide points: Blood contained most expanded thyroid clonotypes exceeding 0.001 frequency.

The study amplified TCR beta CDR3 regions using RNA transcripts. RT-PCR was first run with HTBI primers, then multiplex PCR in a second round. TCRdb re-derived calls from the multiplex PCR reads in MiXCR, one entry per CDR3 protein. The sample has over a million distinct CDR3 sequences; less than 45% are singletons. Sequencing used peripheral blood or thyroid tissue (not recorded which). The chain joins TRBV11-3 to TRBJ2-5, with 7 bases matching TRBD2. This receptor was identified in an adult man with Graves' hyperthyroidism. The CDR3 nucleotides read TGTGCCAGCAGCCCCGGAGGGGAGGGGCTTCAAGAGACCCAGTACTTC. This translates into CASSPGGEGLQETQYF.